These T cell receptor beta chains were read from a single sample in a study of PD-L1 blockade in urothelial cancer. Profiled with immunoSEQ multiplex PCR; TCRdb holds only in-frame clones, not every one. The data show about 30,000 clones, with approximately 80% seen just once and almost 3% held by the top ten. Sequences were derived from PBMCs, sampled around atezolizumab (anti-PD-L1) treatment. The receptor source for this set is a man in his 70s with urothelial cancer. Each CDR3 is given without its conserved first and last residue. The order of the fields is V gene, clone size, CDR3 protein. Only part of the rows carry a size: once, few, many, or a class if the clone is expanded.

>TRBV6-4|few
ASSDGTNTEAF
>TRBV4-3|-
ASSQSGTGGEQY
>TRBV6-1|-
ASSENPGALNTEAF
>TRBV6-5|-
ASSRQWFDEQF
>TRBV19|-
ASSQASTDTQY
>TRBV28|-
ASSPLRTGPNQPQH
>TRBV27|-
ASSSTVNEQF
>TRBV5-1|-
ASSLAPGRQPQH
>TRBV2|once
ASRDLGGKAQY
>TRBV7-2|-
ASSFGPPSGSRNIQY
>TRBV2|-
ASSGDRIPYEQY
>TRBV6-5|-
ASSPPRGTVQY
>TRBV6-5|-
ASSYDRATGELF
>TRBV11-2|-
ASSLAYRGPHYGYT
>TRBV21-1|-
ASSHGTSGAKNIQY
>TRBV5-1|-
ASSHGQGSGYEQY
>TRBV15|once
ATSRDPLSGTEAF
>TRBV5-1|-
ASSLERQGTQY
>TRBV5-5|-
ASSLAIGVISYEQY
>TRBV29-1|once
SVAGRSTDTQY
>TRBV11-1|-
ASSRSGTTYNEQF
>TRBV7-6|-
ASSSTGTYGYT
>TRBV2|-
ASTGGNLNQPQH
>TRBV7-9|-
ASSLGQEYQPQH
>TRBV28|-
ASSFQGGYTDTQY
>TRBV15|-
ATSRDRGSNTEAF
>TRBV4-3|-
ASSQGGFQETQY
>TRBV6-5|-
ASRSGTGAYAKN
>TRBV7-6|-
ASSLAFGGLGETQY
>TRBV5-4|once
ASSHKQGASDTQY
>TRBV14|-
ASSQDLPATNEKLF
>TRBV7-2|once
ASSMGLAGEADTQY
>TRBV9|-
ASSPYRVRDTQY
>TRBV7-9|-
ASRGGAGSSDTEAF
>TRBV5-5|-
ASSLVLAGVREQY
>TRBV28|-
ASSIVGRRETQY
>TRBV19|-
ASSGSAGANVLT